These T cell receptor beta chains were read from a single sample in a study of regulatory T cells in long-lasting Graves disease. TCRdb fed the multiplex PCR reads into MiXCR, producing one record per CDR3 protein. This sample has some 410,000 distinct CDR3 sequences; 15% to 20% occur once, and the top ten carry about 10%. The same specimen was also included in a second study, on T cells in Graves' hyperthyroidism and ophthalmopathy.

Sequenced here: peripheral blood mononuclear cells (PBMCs), sampled at new diagnosis, from a patient treated with antithyroid drugs. The receptors originated from a woman aged 25 to 39 with Graves disease. Each CDR3 is given with its conserved first and last residue. The D gene is left open where the match is weak. Clone size is shown for a subset of rows, as once, few, many or a class of expanded clone.

d_call,clone_size,j_call,v_call,cdr3_aa,cdr3_nt
NA,many,TRBJ2-7,TRBV30,CAQGRDDGEQYF,TGTGCCCAGGGAAGGGACGACGGCGAGCAGTACTTC
TRBD2,NA,TRBJ2-7,TRBV12-3/TRBV12-4,CASRTSGGYYEQYF,TGTGCCAGCAGGACTAGCGGGGGCTACTACGAGCAGTACTTC
NA,NA,TRBJ1-1,TRBV18,CASSPRGRGADTEAFF,TGTGCCAGCTCCCCCCGGGGCAGGGGCGCGGACACTGAAGCTTTCTTT
TRBD2,many,TRBJ2-1,TRBV5-6,CASSLDLAGVENEQFF,TGTGCCAGCAGCTTGGACCTAGCGGGAGTCGAAAATGAGCAGTTCTTC
TRBD1,NA,TRBJ1-5,TRBV25-1,CASSEPDRGGYSNQPQHF,TGTGCCAGCAGTGAACCGGACAGGGGGGGTTATAGCAATCAGCCCCAGCATTTT
NA,NA,TRBJ2-4,TRBV27,CASSDLSLRAKNIQYF,TGTGCCAGCAGTGACCTTTCCCTACGAGCCAAAAACATTCAGTACTTC
NA,NA,TRBJ1-2,TRBV7-9,CASSSPSSRAQDVGYTF,TGTGCCAGCAGCTCTCCAAGCTCTAGGGCACAGGATGTTGGCTACACCTTC
NA,many,TRBJ1-1,TRBV19,CASTLQGVNTEAFF,TGTGCCAGTACCCTACAGGGTGTGAACACTGAAGCTTTCTTT
NA,NA,TRBJ2-2,TRBV7-3,CASSDTGTMGGELFF,TGTGCCAGCAGCGATACCGGGACAATGGGCGGGGAGCTGTTTTTT
NA,many,TRBJ2-1,TRBV28,CASSPPRQGEQFF,TGTGCCAGCAGTCCTCCTCGACAAGGGGAGCAGTTCTTC
NA,many,TRBJ1-4,TRBV2,CASSIGSRNEKLFF,TGTGCCAGCAGCATCGGGTCCCGAAATGAAAAACTGTTTTTT
TRBD1,few,TRBJ1-1,TRBV9,CASSVDRATLNTEAFF,TGTGCCAGCAGCGTCGACAGGGCCACCTTGAACACTGAAGCTTTCTTT
NA,many,TRBJ2-1,TRBV30,CAWSVSGVNEQFF,TGTGCCTGGAGTGTGTCCGGGGTAAATGAGCAGTTCTTC
NA,few,TRBJ2-7,TRBV6-1,CASSDKGRGSYEQYF,TGTGCCAGCAGTGATAAGGGCAGGGGATCGTACGAGCAGTACTTC
NA,many,TRBJ1-4,TRBV4-3,CASSRNTGDNEKLFF,TGCGCCAGCAGCCGAAACACGGGAGATAATGAAAAACTGTTTTTT
NA,NA,TRBJ2-1,TRBV20-1,CSAFDGGSYNEQFF,TGCAGTGCCTTTGATGGGGGCTCCTACAATGAGCAGTTCTTC
NA,NA,TRBJ2-5,TRBV3-1,CASSPHTETQYF,TGTGCCAGCAGCCCTCACACAGAGACCCAGTACTTC
NA,many,TRBJ2-7,TRBV5-1,CASSYDPGSRYEQYF,TGCGCCAGCAGCTACGACCCCGGGAGCAGGTACGAGCAGTACTTC
TRBD1,many,TRBJ1-6,TRBV30,CAWSGTGAGYSPLHF,TGTGCCTGGAGCGGTACAGGGGCCGGGTATTCACCCCTCCACTTT
TRBD1,many,TRBJ2-7,TRBV3-1,CASSLLAGTGTSCEQYF,TGTGCCAGCAGCCTGCTCGCCGGGACAGGGACAAGTTGCGAGCAGTACTTC
NA,many,TRBJ1-1,TRBV2,CASINPHIQRGNTEAFF,TGTGCCAGCATTAACCCCCACATCCAGAGGGGCAACACTGAAGCTTTCTTT
TRBD1,many,TRBJ1-6,TRBV12-3/TRBV12-4,CASSPARQGRSPLHF,TGTGCCAGCAGTCCTGCCCGACAGGGCAGATCACCCCTCCACTTT
TRBD2,many,TRBJ2-1,TRBV11-2,CASRQPGLAGWYEQFF,TGTGCCAGCAGGCAACCGGGACTAGCGGGATGGTATGAGCAGTTCTTC
TRBD2,many,TRBJ2-1,TRBV6-1,CASSRSGGEQFF,TGTGCCAGCAGTAGGAGCGGGGGTGAGCAGTTCTTC
NA,many,TRBJ1-2,TRBV20-1,CSAVVEPRGYTF,TGCAGTGCTGTCGTGGAGCCGCGGGGCTACACCTTC
NA,many,TRBJ2-3,TRBV28,CASSPPAIDTQYF,TGTGCCAGCAGTCCCCCAGCGATAGATACGCAGTATTTT
NA,few,TRBJ2-5,TRBV19,CASSMRPGGRFGHDGETQYF,TGTGCCAGTAGTATGCGCCCTGGGGGGCGGTTTGGACATGACGGAGAGACCCAGTACTTC
NA,many,TRBJ2-5,TRBV2,CASNQGIGSETQYF,TGTGCCAGCAACCAGGGGATAGGGAGCGAGACCCAGTACTTC
TRBD2,many,TRBJ2-7,TRBV3-1,CASSQGTSASYEQYF,TGTGCCAGCAGCCAAGGGACTAGCGCCTCCTACGAGCAGTACTTC
TRBD2,few,TRBJ2-3,TRBV27,CASSDRSWTSRRESDTQYF,TGTGCCAGCAGTGACCGTTCTTGGACTAGCCGGAGGGAATCAGATACGCAGTATTTT
TRBD1,NA,TRBJ2-1,TRBV4-1,CASSRQGEQFF,TGCGCCAGCAGCCGACAGGGGGAGCAGTTCTTC
TRBD1,many,TRBJ1-2,TRBV27,CASSLRTGNGYTF,TGTGCCAGCAGTCTTCGGACAGGGAATGGCTACACCTTC
NA,many,TRBJ2-7,TRBV28,CASRTLAVWYF,TGTGCCAGTAGGACCTTAGCCGTCTGGTACTTC
NA,many,TRBJ2-7,TRBV28,CASRPGDYEQYF,TGTGCCAGCAGGCCAGGCGATTACGAGCAGTACTTC
NA,few,TRBJ1-1,TRBV6-2/TRBV6-3,CASSFRGLHTEAFF,TGTGCCAGCAGTTTCAGGGGTTTGCACACTGAAGCTTTCTTT
NA,many,TRBJ2-3,TRBV2,CASNPTDTQYF,TGTGCCAGCAACCCCACAGATACGCAGTATTTT
NA,few,TRBJ2-2,TRBV12-3/TRBV12-4,CASTSTGGSDTGELFF,TGTGCCAGCACATCTACCGGAGGGTCGGACACCGGGGAGCTGTTTTTT
NA,many,TRBJ2-7,TRBV20-1,CSARPPGGYEQYF,TGCAGTGCTAGACCTCCCGGGGGTTACGAGCAGTACTTC
NA,NA,TRBJ2-5,TRBV18,CASSLRRAQYF,TGTGCCAGCAGTTTAAGGCGGGCCCAGTACTTC
TRBD2,many,TRBJ2-1,TRBV20-1,CSANGLAGVYNEQFF,TGCAGTGCTAACGGACTAGCGGGAGTCTACAATGAGCAGTTCTTC
NA,many,TRBJ1-1,TRBV20-1,CSARGGLAEAFF,TGCAGTGCTAGAGGGGGGCTCGCTGAAGCTTTCTTT
NA,many,TRBJ2-7,TRBV18,CASSPSSYEQYF,TGTGCCAGCAGCCCAAGCTCCTACGAGCAGTACTTC
NA,NA,TRBJ1-2,TRBV7-6,CASSPGTNGYTF,TGTGCCAGCAGCCCCGGGACCAATGGCTACACCTTC
NA,NA,TRBJ2-7,TRBV14,CASSQGYGDFYEQYF,TGTGCCAGCAGCCAAGGGTACGGGGATTTCTACGAGCAGTACTTC
TRBD1,many,TRBJ1-2,TRBV5-1,CASSFITGDDGYTF,TGCGCCAGCAGCTTTATCACAGGGGACGATGGCTACACCTTC
NA,NA,TRBJ1-5,TRBV9,CASSVGELNQPQHF,TGTGCCAGCAGCGTGGGGGAACTCAATCAGCCCCAGCATTTT
NA,many,TRBJ1-1,TRBV5-1,CASSEQGNTEAFF,TGTGCCAGCAGTGAACAGGGGAACACTGAAGCTTTCTTT
NA,once,TRBJ2-3,TRBV2,CASSLATNYLTDTQYF,TGTGCCAGCAGCTTGGCCACGAACTACCTCACAGATACGCAGTATTTT